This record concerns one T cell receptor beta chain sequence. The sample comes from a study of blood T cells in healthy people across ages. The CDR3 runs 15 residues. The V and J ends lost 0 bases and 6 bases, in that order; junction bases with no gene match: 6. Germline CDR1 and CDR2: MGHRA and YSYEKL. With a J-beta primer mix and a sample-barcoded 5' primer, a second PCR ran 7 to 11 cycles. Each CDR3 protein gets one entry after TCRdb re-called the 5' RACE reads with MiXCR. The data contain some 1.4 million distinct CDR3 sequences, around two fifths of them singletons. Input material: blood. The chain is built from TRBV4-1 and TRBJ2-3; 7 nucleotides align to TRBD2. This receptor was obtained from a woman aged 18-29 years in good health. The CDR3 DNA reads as TGCGCCAGCAGCCAAGACCGCGGGAGAACCGATACGCAGTATTTT. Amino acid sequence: CASSQDRGRTDTQYF.